These 9 T cell receptor beta chains came from one sample sequenced in a study of blood T cells in healthy people across ages. A second PCR of about 6 to 12 cycles used a sample-barcoded 5' primer and a J-beta primer mix. From the 5' RACE reads, TCRdb called clonotypes with MiXCR, one entry per CDR3 protein. The sample comprises about 1.4 million distinct CDR3 sequences, roughly 64% of which are singletons, and more than 6% rests with the top ten. The specimen was blood. These receptors were obtained from a man younger than 30 in good health.

Of note for this clonotype: A junction end diverges from the germline sequence, so it may reflect a read error. The rearrangement links TRBV15 to TRBJ1-2, with a weak D call TRBD1 (5 bases). The CDR3 totals 14 residues. Per germline, CDR1 LNHNV and CDR2 YYDKDF (reference sequence). The CDR3 nucleotides read TGCGCCACCAGCAGAGGGGAGACTAGTTATGGCTACACCTTC. The encoded protein is CATSRGETSYGYTF.

V and J are TRBV6-4 and TRBJ2-1, with D tentatively TRBD2 (7 bases). Trimming shortened V by 5 bases and J by 2 bases, and 16 bases separated the two germline ends. Germline CDR1 reads MRHNA; CDR2 reads SNTAGT. CDR3 size: 16 residues. The CDR3 reads CASSPGGGGTYNEQFF. The CDR3 nucleotides read TGTGCCAGCAGTCCGGGGGGCGGGGGTACCTACAATGAGCAGTTCTTC.

The chain joins TRBV2 to TRBJ2-4; D possibly corresponds to TRBD1 (6 bases). V gave up 4 bases and J gave up 2 bases, with 15 bases separating them. CDR1 is SNHLY and CDR2 is FYNNEI in the germline V gene. The CDR3 has 16 residues. The CDR3 DNA reads as TGTGCCAGCAGTGGGATTTACAGGGATCCCAAAAACATTCAGTACTTC. Its translation: CASSGIYRDPKNIQYF.

V is TRBV6-5 and J is TRBJ2-2, with 10 bases identical to TRBD1. Germline assignment: CDR1 MNHEY and CDR2 SVGAGI. The V gene end was trimmed by 2 bases and the J gene end by 5 bases; junction bases not matched to a gene: 2. The CDR3 extends over 15 amino acids. CDR3 sequence: CASSYAGQGTGELFF. Written as DNA, the CDR3 is TGTGCCAGCAGTTACGCGGGACAGGGGACCGGGGAGCTGTTTTTT.

This clonotype turned up a few times. This rearrangement joins TRBV2 to TRBJ1-2; D remains ambiguous. Germline V lookup: CDR1 SNHLY, CDR2 FYNNEI. The CDR3 is 13 amino acids. V lost 5 bases and J 4 bases, leaving 11 bases between the germline ends. The CDR3 DNA reads TGTGCCAGCAGTCAGGCAGGCCCCTATGGCTACACCTTC. Residues: CASSQAGPYGYTF.

The J gene is TRBJ2-3, the V gene TRBV11-2, with D perhaps TRBD2 (5 bases). Germline lookup yields CDR1 SGHAT and CDR2 FQNNGV. Trimming shortened V by 6 bases and J by 7 bases, and 20 bases separated the two germline ends. The CDR3 length is 15 residues. The CDR3, as DNA: TGTGCCAGCAGTCTGAGCACTAGTGTAACGAATACGCAGTATTTT. Translated: CASSLSTSVTNTQYF. The full variable domain, in which reference TRBV11-2 and TRBJ2-3 provide the parts outside the CDR3, is EAGVAQSPRYKIIEKRQSVAFWCNPISGHATLYWYQQILGQGPKLLIQFQNNGVVDDSQLPKDRFSAERLKGVDSTLKIQPAKLEDSAVYLCASSLSTSVTNTQYFGPGTRLTVL.

This sequence joins TRBV2 and TRBJ2-1; D call uncertain. Between the trimmed V and J ends, which lost 5 bases and 8 bases, there was a span of 13 bases. The CDR3 is 13 amino acids. Germline CDR1 SNHLY, CDR2 FYNNEI. CDR3 region: CASSSLVRDEQFF. CDR3 coding DNA: TGTGCCAGCAGTAGCCTAGTTCGGGATGAGCAGTTCTTC.

This clonotype has a single count. This chain links TRBV4-1 with TRBJ2-1; TRBD2 matches at 11 bases. Germline lookup yields CDR1 MGHRA and CDR2 YSYEKL. J gave up 4 bases and V 0 bases, and 14 bases lay outside the gene matches. There are 20 residues in the CDR3. The CDR3 reads CASSQDQFLGLAGLYNEQFF. CDR3 in DNA: TGCGCCAGCAGCCAAGATCAGTTCCTTGGACTAGCGGGTTTGTACAATGAGCAGTTCTTC.

This clonotype was counted between two and nine times. The V and J genes are TRBV28 and TRBJ2-6; D tentatively reads TRBD1 or TRBD2 (5 bases each). The V and J ends lost 6 bases and 12 bases respectively, with 15 bases between them. Per germline, CDR1 MDHEN and CDR2 SYDVKM. The length of the CDR3 is 13 residues. In DNA form, the CDR3 reads TGTGCCAGCAGGCAAGGGACGGAGCCCGTCCTGACTTTC. This gives the protein CASRQGTEPVLTF.